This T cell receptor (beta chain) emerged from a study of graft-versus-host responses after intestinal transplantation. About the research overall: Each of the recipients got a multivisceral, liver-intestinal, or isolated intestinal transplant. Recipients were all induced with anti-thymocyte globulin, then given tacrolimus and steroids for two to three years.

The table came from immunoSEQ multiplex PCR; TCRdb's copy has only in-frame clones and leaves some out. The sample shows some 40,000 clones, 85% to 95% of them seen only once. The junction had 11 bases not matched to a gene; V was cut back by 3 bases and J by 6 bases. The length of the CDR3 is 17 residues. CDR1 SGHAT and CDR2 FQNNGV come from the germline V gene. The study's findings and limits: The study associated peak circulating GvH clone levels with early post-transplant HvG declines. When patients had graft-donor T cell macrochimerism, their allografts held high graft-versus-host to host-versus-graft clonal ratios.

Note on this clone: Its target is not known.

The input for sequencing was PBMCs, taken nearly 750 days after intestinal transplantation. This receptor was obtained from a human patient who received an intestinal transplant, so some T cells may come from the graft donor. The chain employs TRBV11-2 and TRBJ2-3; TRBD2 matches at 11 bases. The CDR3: CASSFSTSGSGRDTQYF. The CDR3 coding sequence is TGTGCCAGCAGCTTCAGTACTAGCGGGAGTGGGAGGGATACGCAGTATTTT.